The 4 T cell receptor beta chains in this list originate from one sample, sequenced in a study of OX40 agonist ivuxolimab in advanced cancers. Generated by immunoSEQ multiplex PCR, the TCRdb table keeps only in-frame clones and is missing some. Of fewer than 35,000 clones in the sample, roughly 89% are singletons; the top ten hold 0.92%. The starting material was CD4+ or CD8+ T cells sorted from blood, obtained in a trial of the OX40 agonist ivuxolimab. The receptors were sampled from an adult with an advanced solid tumor such as melanoma, head and neck, liver or kidney cancer.

This chain uses TRBV5-1 with TRBJ2-1; 7 bases line up with TRBD1. CDR1 and CDR2 (germline): SGHRS, YFSETQ. The CDR3 contains 15 residues. J was trimmed by 2 bases and V by 0 bases; bases with no gene match: 2. The CDR3 loop is CASSLGQGAYNEQFF. For the CDR3, the DNA is TGCGCCAGCAGCTTGGGCCAGGGGGCCTACAATGAGCAGTTCTTC. Complete variable domain (other parts from reference TRBV5-1 and TRBJ2-1): KAGVTQTPRYLIKTRGQQVTLSCSPISGHRSVSWYQQTPGQGLQFLFEYFSETQRNKGNFPGRFSGRQFSNSRSEMNVSTLELGDSALYLCASSLGQGAYNEQFFGPGTRLTVL.

The rearrangement links TRBV7-2 to TRBJ1-3; D call uncertain. V lost 5 bases and J 0 bases, leaving 14 bases between the germline ends. This CDR3 contains 16 residues. CDR1 and CDR2 from the germline V gene are SGHTA and FQGNSA. The CDR3 spells CASSLTGSISGNTIYF. The CDR3 DNA is TGTGCCAGCAGCCTTACGGGAAGTATCTCTGGAAACACCATATATTTT.

The V gene is TRBV27, the J gene TRBJ1-5; 9 bases are shared with TRBD1. CDR1 MNHEY and CDR2 SMNVEV come from the germline V gene (reference sequence). Trimming cost V 4 bases and J 10 bases; bases outside gene matches: 5. The CDR3 sequence is 13 residues long. The CDR3 sequence is CASSWDRDLPQHF. For the CDR3, the DNA is TGTGCCAGCAGTTGGGACAGGGACTTACCCCAGCATTTT.

This rearrangement joins TRBV7-2 to TRBJ2-7, with TRBD2 matching 9 bases. Trimming at V came to 2 bases and at J to 2 bases, leaving 7 bases not matched to a gene. CDR3 length: 16 amino acids. Germline V lookup: CDR1 SGHTA, CDR2 FQGNSA. CDR3 residues: CASSLRGGRVTYEQYF. In DNA, the CDR3 is TGTGCCAGCAGCTTACGGGGCGGGAGGGTAACCTACGAGCAGTACTTC.